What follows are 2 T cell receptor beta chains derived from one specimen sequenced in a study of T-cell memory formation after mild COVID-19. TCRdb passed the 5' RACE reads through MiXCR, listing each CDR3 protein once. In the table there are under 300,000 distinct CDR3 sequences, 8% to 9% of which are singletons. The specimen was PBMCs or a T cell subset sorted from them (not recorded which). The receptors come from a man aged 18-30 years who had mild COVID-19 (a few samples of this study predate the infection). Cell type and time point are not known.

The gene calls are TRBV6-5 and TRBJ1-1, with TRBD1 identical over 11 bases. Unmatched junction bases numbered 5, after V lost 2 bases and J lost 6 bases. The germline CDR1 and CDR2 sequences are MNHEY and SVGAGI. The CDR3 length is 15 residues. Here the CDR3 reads CASSYPGQGASEAFF. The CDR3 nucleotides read TGTGCCAGCAGTTACCCCGGACAGGGGGCATCTGAAGCTTTCTTT.

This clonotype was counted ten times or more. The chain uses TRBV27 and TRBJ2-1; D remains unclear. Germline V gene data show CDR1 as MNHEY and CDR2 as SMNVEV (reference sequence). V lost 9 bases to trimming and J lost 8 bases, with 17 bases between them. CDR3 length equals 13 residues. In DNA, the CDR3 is TGTGCCAGTTTTCCGCATTTCGGCGATGAGCAGTTCTTC. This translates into CASFPHFGDEQFF.